This TCR beta chain was sequenced in a study of cytomegalovirus exposure and HLA in healthy donors. The study, taken as a whole, reports: Indistinguishability led to the exclusion of some V segments, TRBV6-2 and TRBV6-3 included. In a later analysis, TCR association rates varied by HLA locus: DRB1 most, HLA-C fewest. Presence/absence analyses took donor sequencing depth as roughly uniform. Analysis was carried out at a later point, and it linked a missense DCLRE1C variant to TCR beta V- and J-gene trimming.

The PCR employed 60 Vbeta primers together with 13 Jbeta primers. The assay was immunoSEQ multiplex PCR, and TCRdb's table has in-frame clones only and misses some. The sample yields roughly 180,000 clones, 80% seen once. Regarding this clone: Its antigen is as yet unknown.

This CDR3 contains 15 residues. The trim removed 1 base at V and 1 base at J, leaving 3 bases unmatched. In germline, CDR1 is SGHRS, CDR2 YFSETQ. The sequenced material came from PBMCs. The sequence was obtained from a woman between 45 and 65 years old in good health and CMV-seropositive. The V and J genes are TRBV5-1 and TRBJ2-3, with 7 positions matching TRBD2. The DNA of the CDR3 is TGCGCCAGCAGCTTGAGTCTAGCGGGCACAGATACGCAGTATTTT. Encoded protein: CASSLSLAGTDTQYF.